A single sample gave rise to the 18 T cell receptor beta chains below, sequenced in a study of OX40 agonist ivuxolimab in advanced cancers. Method: immunoSEQ multiplex PCR; TCRdb's copy keeps in-frame clones and lacks some. The sample gives some 86,000 clones, 86% of which show up once; approximately 6.5% is in the top ten. Source: CD4+ or CD8+ T cells sorted from blood, taken in a trial of the OX40 agonist ivuxolimab. Every receptor here comes from an adult with an advanced solid tumor such as melanoma, head and neck, liver or kidney cancer.

The chain combines TRBV27 with TRBJ2-1; a weak D match, TRBD1 (5 bases). Deletions cut 2 bases from V and 2 bases from J, with 16 bases between. This CDR3 has 17 amino acids. Germline V gives CDR1 MNHEY, CDR2 SMNVEV (reference sequence). The CDR3 loop reads CASSLRGGSLTYNEQFF. The CDR3 region has the DNA TGTGCCAGCAGTTTAAGGGGCGGATCCCTTACCTACAATGAGCAGTTCTTC.

The chain has TRBV18 and TRBJ2-3, with 7 bases aligning to TRBD2. This CDR3 region has 16 residues. J gave up 4 bases and V 0 bases, and 7 bases lay outside the gene matches. Germline V gene lookup returns CDR1 KGHSH and CDR2 LQKENI. The CDR3 region has the DNA TGTGCCAGCTCACCACCGGGCGGGAGTAGGGCAGATACGCAGTATTTT. Translated: CASSPPGGSRADTQYF.

The chain employs TRBV7-8 and TRBJ2-4, with TRBD2 identical over 13 bases. J gave up 1 base and V 4 bases, and 10 bases lay outside the gene matches. In germline, CDR1 is SGHVS, CDR2 FQNEAQ. The CDR3 loop spans 19 amino acids. The CDR3 protein is CASSSRTSGSVVAKNIQYF. The CDR3 bases are TGTGCCAGCAGCTCCAGGACTAGCGGGAGCGTGGTGGCCAAAAACATTCAGTACTTC.

The gene calls are TRBV10-3 and TRBJ1-2; D is unclear. Germline CDR1 ENHRY, CDR2 SYGVKD. Trimming took off 2 bases at V and 4 bases at J, with 11 bases between the two ends. The CDR3 length is 14 residues. CDR3 in DNA: TGTGCCATCAGTGAGGGCGGGAGTGCCTATGGCTACACCTTC. Residues: CAISEGGSAYGYTF.

The rearrangement joins TRBV5-1 to TRBJ1-1; 7 bases are shared with TRBD1. CDR1 is SGHRS, CDR2 YFSETQ, per germline. The CDR3 totals 17 residues. V lost 4 bases, J lost 0 bases, and 12 bases stayed unmatched. The CDR3 here is CASSGGTAQSVNTEAFF. Written as DNA, the CDR3 is TGCGCCAGCAGCGGGGGGACAGCGCAATCTGTGAACACTGAAGCTTTCTTT. The full variable domain, rest sourced from reference TRBV5-1 and TRBJ1-1, is KAGVTQTPRYLIKTRGQQVTLSCSPISGHRSVSWYQQTPGQGLQFLFEYFSETQRNKGNFPGRFSGRQFSNSRSEMNVSTLELGDSALYLCASSGGTAQSVNTEAFFGQGTRLTVV.

In DNA, the CDR3 is TGTGCCAGCACCGGAGGGTCGGGAGATCAGCCCCAGCATTTT. Translated: CASTGGSGDQPQHF. The chain combines TRBV6-1 with TRBJ1-5; no clear D. The CDR3 loop spans 14 amino acids. Germline V CDR1 and CDR2: MNHNS, SASEGT. The V end lost 7 bases, the J end lost 5 bases, and 15 bases lay between the germline ends.

The chain carries TRBV2 and TRBJ1-3; no clear D gene. Germline CDR1 SNHLY, CDR2 FYNNEI. CDR3 length: 13 amino acids. V gave up 6 bases and J gave up 0 bases, with 6 bases separating them. The CDR3 DNA reads TGTGCCAGCAGGACCCACTCTGGAAACACCATATATTTT. Amino acid sequence: CASRTHSGNTIYF. The whole variable domain, remainder taken from reference TRBV2 and TRBJ1-3, is EPEVTQTPSHQVTQMGQEVILRCVPISNHLYFYWYRQILGQKVEFLVSFYNNEISEKSEIFDDQFSVERPDGSNFTLKIRSTKLEDSAMYFCASRTHSGNTIYFGEGSWLTVV.

To note about this clone: A junction end diverges from the germline sequence, so it may reflect a read error. This chain joins TRBV7-7 and TRBJ2-5; no firm D call. The CDR3 runs 13 residues. Germline CDR1 SSHAT, CDR2 FNYEAQ (reference sequence). CDR3 coding DNA: TGTGCTAGCACAATGGGCCCTCTGGAGACCCAGTACTTC. Translation gives CASTMGPLETQYF.

J is TRBJ2-3 and V is TRBV29-1; the match to TRBD2 covers 7 bases. The germline CDR1 and CDR2 sequences are SQVTM and ANQGSEA. V lost 4 bases to trimming and J lost 2 bases; unmatched junction nucleotides: 3. The CDR3 consists of 13 residues. The CDR3 spells CSVAAGTTDTQYF. CDR3 bases: TGCAGCGTTGCAGCGGGAACCACAGATACGCAGTATTTT.

This clone occurred a few times. The V gene is TRBV29-1, the J gene TRBJ1-1, with D possibly being TRBD1 (5 bases). Trimming took 4 bases from V and 4 from J, leaving 7 bases between them. CDR1 and CDR2 from the germline V gene are SQVTM and ANQGSEA. CDR3 length: 11 residues. CDR3 in amino acids: CSVARATEAFF. In nucleotides, the CDR3 is TGCAGCGTTGCCAGGGCCACTGAAGCTTTCTTT.

This clone was picked up a small number of times. The rearrangement joins TRBV20-1 to TRBJ1-2, with D unclear. Germline CDR1 and CDR2: DFQATT and SNEGSKA (reference sequence). This CDR3 is 11 amino acids long. The CDR3 loop reads CSGGTNYGYTF. As DNA, the CDR3 is TGCAGCGGCGGAACTAACTATGGCTACACCTTC.

The V call is TRBV27, the J call TRBJ1-4; 7 bases map to TRBD1. Per germline, CDR1 MNHEY and CDR2 SMNVEV (reference sequence). The CDR3 totals 16 residues. The J segment lost 4 bases and the V segment lost 3 bases, leaving 8 bases of the junction unmatched. The CDR3 reads CASSFRGGRINEKLFF. CDR3 nucleotide sequence: TGTGCCAGCAGTTTTAGAGGGGGCCGTATTAATGAAAAACTGTTTTTT.

The V call is TRBV19, the J call TRBJ1-2; D is unresolved. Deletions cut 11 bases from V and 4 bases from J, with 23 bases between. Germline CDR1 is LNHDA and CDR2 is SQIVND (reference sequence). This CDR3 spans 15 amino acids. This CDR3 is CAAKSSTNRGYGYTF. In DNA form, the CDR3 reads TGTGCCGCTAAAAGTTCAACAAATCGGGGCTATGGCTACACCTTC.

This clone has just one count. The chain couples TRBV27 to TRBJ2-6; D ambiguous. The CDR3 extends over 13 amino acids. Germline values: CDR1 MNHEY, CDR2 SMNVEV (reference sequence). V was trimmed by 6 bases and J by 4 bases, leaving 7 bases between them. Here the CDR3 DNA reads TGTGCCAGCAGGCCGTCCGGGGCCAACGTCCTGACTTTC. Translating gives CASRPSGANVLTF.

The chain has TRBV10-3 and TRBJ2-7, with 10 bases lining up with TRBD2. V dropped 6 bases and J dropped 1; count of bases not matched to a gene: 9. Germline CDR1 reads ENHRY; CDR2 reads SYGVKD. The CDR3 contains 16 residues. This CDR3 reads CAIRRASGSGSYEQYF. CDR3 bases: TGTGCCATCAGGAGGGCTAGCGGGAGTGGTTCCTACGAGCAGTACTTC.

The genes are TRBV11-2 and TRBJ2-5; tentative D call: TRBD2 (5 bases). CDR3 length: 17 residues. Trimming stripped 0 bases from V and 3 bases from J, with 17 bases between. Germline V gene lookup returns CDR1 SGHAT and CDR2 FQNNGV. CDR3 region: CASSLDTDAAGKETQYF. The CDR3 DNA reads TGTGCCAGCAGCTTAGACACCGACGCGGCCGGGAAAGAGACCCAGTACTTC. The full variable domain, completed using reference TRBV11-2 and TRBJ2-5, is EAGVAQSPRYKIIEKRQSVAFWCNPISGHATLYWYQQILGQGPKLLIQFQNNGVVDDSQLPKDRFSAERLKGVDSTLKIQPAKLEDSAVYLCASSLDTDAAGKETQYFGPGTRLLVL.

The rearrangement joins TRBV7-2 to TRBJ2-1, with D unresolved. Germline V gives CDR1 SGHTA, CDR2 FQGNSA. Between the trimmed V and J ends, which lost 3 bases and 9 bases, there was a span of 12 bases. The CDR3 loop spans 13 amino acids. CDR3 sequence reads: CASSLGSRAEQFF. DNA for the CDR3: TGTGCCAGCAGCTTGGGTAGTCGGGCTGAGCAGTTCTTC. Full variable domain (remainder filled in from reference TRBV7-2 and TRBJ2-1): GAGVSQSPSNKVTEKGKDVELRCDPISGHTALYWYRQSLGQGLEFLIYFQGNSAPDKSGLPSDRFSAERTGGSVSTLTIQRTQQEDSAVYLCASSLGSRAEQFFGPGTRLTVL.

The J gene is TRBJ1-1, the V gene TRBV6-1; D call uncertain. V gave up 6 bases and J gave up 1 base, with 12 bases separating them. The CDR3 is 14 residues long. CDR1 and CDR2 (germline): MNHNS, SASEGT. CDR3 nucleotide sequence: TGTGCCAGCAGGACGACTGACCAGAACACTGAAGCTTTCTTT. Its translation is CASRTTDQNTEAFF.